This TCR beta chain was captured by sequencing in a study of cytomegalovirus exposure and HLA in healthy donors. Study results and caveats: Serostatus for CMV was the only available immune exposure information. Most likely, a cluster of highly shared sequence variants arose as a sequencing artifact.

Vbeta (60) and Jbeta (13) primers were used in the PCR. The protocol was immunoSEQ multiplex PCR, while the TCRdb copy is restricted to in-frame clones and leaves out a portion. There are about 130,000 clones in the sample; 81% occur only once, and about 0.63% lies in the top ten. This CDR3 comprises 14 residues. Trimming took 2 bases from V and 7 from J; bases not matched to a gene: 3. Germline V gives CDR1 SNHLY, CDR2 FYNNEI. This clone has a single count. Its specificity is unknown. The sample was PBMCs. The TCR originated in a young man in good health and CMV-seronegative. J is TRBJ2-7 and V is TRBV2, with TRBD2 matching over 12 bases. As DNA, the CDR3 is TGTGCCAGCAGTGAAACCCTAGCGGGGGGGGAGCAGTACTTC. Translating it yields CASSETLAGGEQYF. The full variable domain, in which reference TRBV2 and TRBJ2-7 provide the parts outside the CDR3, is EPEVTQTPSHQVTQMGQEVILRCVPISNHLYFYWYRQILGQKVEFLVSFYNNEISEKSEIFDDQFSVERPDGSNFTLKIRSTKLEDSAMYFCASSETLAGGEQYFGPGTRLTVT.